Sequencing of this T cell receptor (beta chain) was carried out in a study of blood T cell repertoires in COVID-19. Whole-study context: In each case, the material was cDNA or gDNA derived from T cells, B-cell-depleted T cells, or PBMCs.

This study enrolled people aged roughly 18 to 89 from approximately 24 US geographic areas. Categorization into cohorts depended on clinical history that participants reported. Under the authors' procedure: Reference gene primer amplification yielded estimated nucleated cell counts. Only in-frame clones appear in the TCRdb table, and some are missing; sequencing was by immunoSEQ multiplex PCR. Clone size and the V and J calls come from that table; the DNA yielded D and trimming. The sample includes 150,000 to 200,000 clones, over 70% of them seen just once. This TCR came from a woman between 40 and 55 years old with acute COVID-19. Source material: PBMCs or T cells enriched from blood (not recorded which).

The CDR3 spells CASSQAGSGNTIYF. In nucleotides, the CDR3 is TGCGCCAGCAGCCAAGCGGGGTCTGGAAACACCATATATTTT. The V call is TRBV4-1, the J call TRBJ1-3; the D is unclear. This CDR3 is built from 14 residues. Trimming took 1 base from V and 1 from J, leaving 5 bases between them. Germline-derived CDR1 and CDR2 are MGHRA and YSYEKL.